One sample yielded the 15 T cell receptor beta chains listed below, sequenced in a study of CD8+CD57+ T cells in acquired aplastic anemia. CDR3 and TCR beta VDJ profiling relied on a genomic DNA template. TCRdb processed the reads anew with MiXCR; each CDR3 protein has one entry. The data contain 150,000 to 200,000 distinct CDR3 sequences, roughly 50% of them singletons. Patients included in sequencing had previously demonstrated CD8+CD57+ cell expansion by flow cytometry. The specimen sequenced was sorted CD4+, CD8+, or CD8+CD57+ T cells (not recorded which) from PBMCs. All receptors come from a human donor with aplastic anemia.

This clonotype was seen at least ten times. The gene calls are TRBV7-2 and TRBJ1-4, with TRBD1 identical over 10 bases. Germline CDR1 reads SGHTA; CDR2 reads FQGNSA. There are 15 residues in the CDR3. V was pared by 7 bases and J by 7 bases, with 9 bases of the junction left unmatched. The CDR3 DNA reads TGTGCCAGCACCAAGATCTGGGACAGGGGTGAAAAACTGTTTTTT. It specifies CASTKIWDRGEKLFF. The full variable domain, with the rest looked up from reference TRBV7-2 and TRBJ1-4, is GAGVSQSPSNKVTEKGKDVELRCDPISGHTALYWYRQSLGQGLEFLIYFQGNSAPDKSGLPSDRFSAERTGGSVSTLTIQRTQQEDSAVYLCASTKIWDRGEKLFFGSGTQLSVL.

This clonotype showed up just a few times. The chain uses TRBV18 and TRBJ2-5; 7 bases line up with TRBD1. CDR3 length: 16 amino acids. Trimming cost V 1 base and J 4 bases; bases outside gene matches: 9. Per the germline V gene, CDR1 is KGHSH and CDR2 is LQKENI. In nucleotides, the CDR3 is TGTGCCAGCTCACCACGAATGGGACAGACGGCAGAGACCCAGTACTTC. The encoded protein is CASSPRMGQTAETQYF.

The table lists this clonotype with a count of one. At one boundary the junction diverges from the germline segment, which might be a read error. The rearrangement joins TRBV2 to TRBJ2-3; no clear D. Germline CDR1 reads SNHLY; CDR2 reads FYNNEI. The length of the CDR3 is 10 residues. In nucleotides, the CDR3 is TGTGCCAGCAGCCTGAAGACGGAACATTTT. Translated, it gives CASSLKTEHF.

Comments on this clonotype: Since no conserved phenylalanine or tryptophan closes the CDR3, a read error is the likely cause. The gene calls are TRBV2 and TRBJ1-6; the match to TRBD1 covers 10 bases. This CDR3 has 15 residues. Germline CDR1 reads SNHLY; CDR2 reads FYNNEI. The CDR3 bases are TGTGCCAGCAGCGGACAGGGGGTTATTAATTCACACCTCCACCTT. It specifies CASSGQGVINSHLHL.

CDR3 in DNA: TGTGCCAGCAGTTTAGTAAATTTAGGAGTATTTGGCGAGCAGTACTTC. Protein: CASSLVNLGVFGEQYF. The gene calls are TRBV12-3 or TRBV12-4 and TRBJ2-7; D remains ambiguous. The CDR3 spans 16 residues. Between the trimmed V and J ends, which lost 1 base and 6 bases, there was a span of 19 bases.

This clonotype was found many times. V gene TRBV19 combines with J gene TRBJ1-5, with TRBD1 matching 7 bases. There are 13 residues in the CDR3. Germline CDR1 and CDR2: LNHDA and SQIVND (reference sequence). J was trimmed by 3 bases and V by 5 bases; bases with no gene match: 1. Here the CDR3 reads CASSGTVNQPQHF. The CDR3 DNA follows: TGTGCCAGTAGTGGGACAGTCAATCAGCCCCAGCATTTT.

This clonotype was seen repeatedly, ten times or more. CDR3 DNA sequence: TGCAGCGTCCATGATGGACTAGCGGGAGTTCGAGAGACCCAGTACTTC. Amino acids: CSVHDGLAGVRETQYF. The genes are TRBV29-1 and TRBJ2-5; 13 bases agree with TRBD2. This CDR3 has 16 amino acids. Germline loops: CDR1 SQVTM, CDR2 ANQGSEA. After removal of 6 bases from V and 4 bases from J, the junction contained 11 bases not matched to a gene.

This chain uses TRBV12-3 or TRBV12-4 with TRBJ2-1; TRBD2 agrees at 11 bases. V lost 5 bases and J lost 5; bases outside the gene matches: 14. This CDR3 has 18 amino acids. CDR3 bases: TGTGCCAGCAGTCGGACCCCCATGACTAGCGGGGCGCACAATGAGCAGTTCTTC. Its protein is CASSRTPMTSGAHNEQFF.

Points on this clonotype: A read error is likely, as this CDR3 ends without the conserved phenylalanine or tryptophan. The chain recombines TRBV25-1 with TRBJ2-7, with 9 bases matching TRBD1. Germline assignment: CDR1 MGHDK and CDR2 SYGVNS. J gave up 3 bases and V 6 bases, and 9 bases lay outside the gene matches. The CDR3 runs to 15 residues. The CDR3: CASSLDPGQGYEQYL. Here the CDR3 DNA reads TGTGCCAGCAGCTTAGACCCGGGACAGGGCTACGAGCAGTACCTC.

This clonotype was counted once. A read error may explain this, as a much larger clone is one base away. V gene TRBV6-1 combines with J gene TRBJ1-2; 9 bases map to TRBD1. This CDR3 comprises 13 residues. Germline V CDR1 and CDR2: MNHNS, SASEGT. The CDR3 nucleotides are TGTGCCTGCAGTCCCCGGACAGGGGACGGCTACACCTTC. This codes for CACSPRTGDGYTF.

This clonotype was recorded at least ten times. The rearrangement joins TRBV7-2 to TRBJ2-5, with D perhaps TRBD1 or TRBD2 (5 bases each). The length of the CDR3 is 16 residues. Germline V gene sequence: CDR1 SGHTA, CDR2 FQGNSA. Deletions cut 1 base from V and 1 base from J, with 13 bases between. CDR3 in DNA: TGTGCCAGCAGCTTAGTCCCGAGGGACCTCCAAGAGACCCAGTACTTC. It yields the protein CASSLVPRDLQETQYF.

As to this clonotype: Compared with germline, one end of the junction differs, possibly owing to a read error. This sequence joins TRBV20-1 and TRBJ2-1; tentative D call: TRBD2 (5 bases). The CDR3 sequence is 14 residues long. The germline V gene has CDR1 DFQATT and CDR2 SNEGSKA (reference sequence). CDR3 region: CSTREQRSYNEQFF. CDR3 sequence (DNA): TGCAGTACTAGAGAACAGCGGTCCTACAATGAGCAGTTCTTC.

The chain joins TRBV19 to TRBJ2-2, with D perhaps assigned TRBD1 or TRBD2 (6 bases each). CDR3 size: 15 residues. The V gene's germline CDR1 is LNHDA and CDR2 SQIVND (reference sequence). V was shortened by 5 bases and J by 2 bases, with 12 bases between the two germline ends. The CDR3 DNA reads TGTGCCAGTAGTGACGGGGGCCGAAACACCGGGGAGCTGTTTTTT. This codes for CASSDGGRNTGELFF.

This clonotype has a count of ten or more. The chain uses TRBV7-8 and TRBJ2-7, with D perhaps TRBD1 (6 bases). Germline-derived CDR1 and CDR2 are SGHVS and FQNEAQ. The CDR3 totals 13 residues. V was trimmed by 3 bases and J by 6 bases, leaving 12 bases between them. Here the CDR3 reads CASSLAGVSEQYF. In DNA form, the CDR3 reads TGTGCCAGCAGCTTGGCAGGGGTATCCGAGCAGTACTTC.

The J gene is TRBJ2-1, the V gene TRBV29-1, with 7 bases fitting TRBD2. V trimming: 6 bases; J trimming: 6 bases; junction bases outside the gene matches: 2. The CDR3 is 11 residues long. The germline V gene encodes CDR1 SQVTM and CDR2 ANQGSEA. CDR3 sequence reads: CSVTSANEQFF. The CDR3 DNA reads TGCAGCGTAACTAGCGCCAATGAGCAGTTCTTC.